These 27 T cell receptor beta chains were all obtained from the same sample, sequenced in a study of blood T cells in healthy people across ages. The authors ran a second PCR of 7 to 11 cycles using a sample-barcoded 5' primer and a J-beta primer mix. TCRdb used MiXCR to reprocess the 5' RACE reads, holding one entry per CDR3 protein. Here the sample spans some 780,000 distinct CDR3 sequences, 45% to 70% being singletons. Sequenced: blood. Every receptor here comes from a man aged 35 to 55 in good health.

The CDR3 sequence is CASSLMVSLYTF. The CDR3 region has the DNA TGTGCCAGCAGCTTAATGGTTTCGCTCTACACCTTC. V usage is TRBV7-2 and J usage is TRBJ1-2; the D is unclear. This CDR3 has 12 residues. CDR1 SGHTA and CDR2 FQGNSA come from the germline V gene. The V end was cut by 2 bases, the J end by 10 bases, with 11 bases between.

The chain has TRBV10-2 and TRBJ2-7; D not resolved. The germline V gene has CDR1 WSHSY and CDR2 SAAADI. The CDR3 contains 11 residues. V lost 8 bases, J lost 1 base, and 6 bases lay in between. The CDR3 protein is CASAPSYEQYF. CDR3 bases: TGCGCCAGCGCTCCTTCCTACGAGCAGTACTTC.

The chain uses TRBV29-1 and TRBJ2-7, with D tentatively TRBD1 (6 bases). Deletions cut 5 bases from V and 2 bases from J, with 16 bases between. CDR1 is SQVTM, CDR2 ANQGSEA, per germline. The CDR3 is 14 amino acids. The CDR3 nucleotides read TGCAGCGTTCAAACTACGACAGGAACCTACGAGCAGTACTTC. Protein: CSVQTTTGTYEQYF.

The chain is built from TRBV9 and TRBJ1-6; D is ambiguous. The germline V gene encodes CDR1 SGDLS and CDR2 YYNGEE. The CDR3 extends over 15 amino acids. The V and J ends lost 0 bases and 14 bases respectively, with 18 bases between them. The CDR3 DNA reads TGTGCCAGCAGCGTAGCGAATGACGACGTTTCGGCCCTCCACTTT. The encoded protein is CASSVANDDVSALHF.

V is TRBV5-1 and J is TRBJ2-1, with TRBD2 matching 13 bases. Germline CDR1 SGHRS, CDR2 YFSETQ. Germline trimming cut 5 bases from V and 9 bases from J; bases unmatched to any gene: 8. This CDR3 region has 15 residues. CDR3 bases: TGCGCCAGCAGGTCTGGACTAGCGGGAGACCCTGAGCAGTTCTTC. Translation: CASRSGLAGDPEQFF.

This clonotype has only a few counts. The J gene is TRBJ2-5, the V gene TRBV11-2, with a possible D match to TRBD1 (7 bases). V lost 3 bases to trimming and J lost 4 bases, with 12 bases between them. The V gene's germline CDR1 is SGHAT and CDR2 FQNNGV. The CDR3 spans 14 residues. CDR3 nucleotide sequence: TGTGCCAGCAGCTTCCCGCAGGGGGGAGAGACCCAGTACTTC. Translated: CASSFPQGGETQYF.

CDR3 loop: CASRNPRGVGEQFF. As DNA, the CDR3 is TGTGCCAGCAGGAATCCCCGGGGGGTAGGTGAGCAGTTCTTC. This rearrangement joins TRBV28 to TRBJ2-1, with TRBD2 identical over 7 bases. Trimming cost V 6 bases and J 9 bases; bases outside gene matches: 11. The CDR3 totals 14 residues. Per the germline V gene, CDR1 is MDHEN and CDR2 is SYDVKM. Full variable domain (rest looked up from reference TRBV28 and TRBJ2-1): DVKVTQSSRYLVKRTGEKVFLECVQDMDHENMFWYRQDPGLGLRLIYFSYDVKMKEKGDIPEGYSVSREKKERFSLILESASTNQTSMYLCASRNPRGVGEQFFGPGTRLTVL.

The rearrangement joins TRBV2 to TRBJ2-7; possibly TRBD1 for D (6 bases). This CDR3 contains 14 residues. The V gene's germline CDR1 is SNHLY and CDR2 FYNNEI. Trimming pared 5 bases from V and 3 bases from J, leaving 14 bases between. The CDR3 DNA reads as TGTGCCAGCAGTCCCCGACAGGCCCTCTACGAGCAGTACTTC. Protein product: CASSPRQALYEQYF.

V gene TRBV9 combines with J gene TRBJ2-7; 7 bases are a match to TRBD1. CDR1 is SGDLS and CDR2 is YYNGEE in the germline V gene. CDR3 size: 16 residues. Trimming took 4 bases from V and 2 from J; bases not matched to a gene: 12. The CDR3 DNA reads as TGTGCCAGCAGCCTAAGAGACAGGGCGGAAACCTACGAGCAGTACTTC. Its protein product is CASSLRDRAETYEQYF.

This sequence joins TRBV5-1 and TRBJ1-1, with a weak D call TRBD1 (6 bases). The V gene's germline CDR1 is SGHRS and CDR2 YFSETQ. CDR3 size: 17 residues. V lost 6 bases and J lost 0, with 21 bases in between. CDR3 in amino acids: CASTPLRGGLLNTEAFF. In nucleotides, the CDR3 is TGCGCCAGCACCCCGCTTAGGGGGGGCCTATTGAACACTGAAGCTTTCTTT.

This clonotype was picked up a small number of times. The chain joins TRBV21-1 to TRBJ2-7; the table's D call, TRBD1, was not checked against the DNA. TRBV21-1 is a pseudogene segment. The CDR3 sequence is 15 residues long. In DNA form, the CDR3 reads TGTGCCGGGGGGGGAAACCGGGACAGGGACTACGAGCAGTACTTC. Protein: CAGGGNRDRDYEQYF.

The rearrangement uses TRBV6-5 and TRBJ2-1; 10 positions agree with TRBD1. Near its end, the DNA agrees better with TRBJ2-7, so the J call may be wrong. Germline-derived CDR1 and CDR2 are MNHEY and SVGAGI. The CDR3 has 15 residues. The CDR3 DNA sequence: TGTGCCAGCAGCATAGGACAGGGGGTCTACAATGAGCAGTACTTC. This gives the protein CASSIGQGVYNEQYF.

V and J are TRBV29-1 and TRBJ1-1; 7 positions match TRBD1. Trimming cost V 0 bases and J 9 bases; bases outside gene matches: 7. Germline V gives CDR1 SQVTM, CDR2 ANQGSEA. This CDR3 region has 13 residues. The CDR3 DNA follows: TGCAGCGTTGAAGAGCGGCAGGGGGAAAAAGCTTTCTTT. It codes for CSVEERQGEKAFF.

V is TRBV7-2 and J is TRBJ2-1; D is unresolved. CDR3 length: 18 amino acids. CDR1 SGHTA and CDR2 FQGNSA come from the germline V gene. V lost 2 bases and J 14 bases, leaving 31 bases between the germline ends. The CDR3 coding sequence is TGTGCCAGCAGCTTAAATGGTGTGGGCCCTTTGCCCACCAGTCTTAAGTTCTTC. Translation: CASSLNGVGPLPTSLKFF. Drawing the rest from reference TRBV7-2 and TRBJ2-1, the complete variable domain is GAGVSQSPSNKVTEKGKDVELRCDPISGHTALYWYRQSLGQGLEFLIYFQGNSAPDKSGLPSDRFSAERTGGSVSTLTIQRTQQEDSAVYLCASSLNGVGPLPTSLKFFGPGTRLTVL.

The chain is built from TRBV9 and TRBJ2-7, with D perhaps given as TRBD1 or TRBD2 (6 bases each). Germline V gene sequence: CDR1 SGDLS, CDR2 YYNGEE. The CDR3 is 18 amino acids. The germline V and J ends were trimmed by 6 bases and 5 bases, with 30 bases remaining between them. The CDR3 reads CASTTGAGSAGVIDEQYF. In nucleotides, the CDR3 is TGTGCCAGCACCACTGGCGCCGGGAGTGCAGGGGTTATAGACGAGCAGTACTTC.

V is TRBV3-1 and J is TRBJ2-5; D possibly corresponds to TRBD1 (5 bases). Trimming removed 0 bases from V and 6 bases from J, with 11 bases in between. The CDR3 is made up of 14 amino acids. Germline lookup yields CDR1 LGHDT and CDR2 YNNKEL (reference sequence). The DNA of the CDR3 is TGTGCCAGCAGCCAAGATGCGGCAGGGAAGACCCAGTACTTC. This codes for CASSQDAAGKTQYF.

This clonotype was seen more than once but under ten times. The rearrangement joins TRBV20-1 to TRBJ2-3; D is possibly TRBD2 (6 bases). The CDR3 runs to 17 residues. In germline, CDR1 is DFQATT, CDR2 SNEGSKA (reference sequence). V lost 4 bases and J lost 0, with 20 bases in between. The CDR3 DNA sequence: TGCAGTGCTATCTTCCCAAAGGGACTTACTAGCACAGATACGCAGTATTTT. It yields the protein CSAIFPKGLTSTDTQYF.

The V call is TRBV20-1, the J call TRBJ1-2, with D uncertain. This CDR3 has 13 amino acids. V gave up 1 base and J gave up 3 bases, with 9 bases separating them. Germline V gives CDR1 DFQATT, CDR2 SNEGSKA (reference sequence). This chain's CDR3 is CSARVTDYYGYTF. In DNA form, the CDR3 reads TGCAGTGCTAGAGTGACGGACTACTATGGCTACACCTTC.

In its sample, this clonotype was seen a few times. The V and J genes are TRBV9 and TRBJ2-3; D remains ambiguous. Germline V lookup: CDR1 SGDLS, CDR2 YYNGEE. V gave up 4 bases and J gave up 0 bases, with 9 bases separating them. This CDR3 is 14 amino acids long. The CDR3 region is CASSFMTSTDTQYF. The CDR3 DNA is TGTGCCAGCAGCTTTATGACTAGCACAGATACGCAGTATTTT.

The CDR3 loop reads CASSEWGAAKNIQYF. The CDR3 DNA is TGTGCCAGCAGTGAATGGGGGGCGGCCAAAAACATTCAGTACTTC. This chain links TRBV25-1 with TRBJ2-4; possibly TRBD1 or TRBD2 for D (6 bases each). The germline V and J ends were trimmed by 1 base and 1 base, with 8 bases remaining between them. Germline lookup yields CDR1 MGHDK and CDR2 SYGVNS. This CDR3 region has 15 residues. The full variable domain, with the rest looked up from reference TRBV25-1 and TRBJ2-4, is EADIYQTPRYLVIGTGKKITLECSQTMGHDKMYWYQQDPGMELHLIHYSYGVNSTEKGDLSSESTVSRIRTEHFPLTLESARPSHTSQYLCASSEWGAAKNIQYFGAGTRLSVL.

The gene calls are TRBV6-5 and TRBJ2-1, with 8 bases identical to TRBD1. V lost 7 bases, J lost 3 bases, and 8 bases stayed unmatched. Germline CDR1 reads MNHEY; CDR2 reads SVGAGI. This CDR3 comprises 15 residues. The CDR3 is CASIRGTGNYNEQFF. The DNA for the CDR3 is TGTGCCAGCATTCGAGGGACAGGTAACTACAATGAGCAGTTCTTC.

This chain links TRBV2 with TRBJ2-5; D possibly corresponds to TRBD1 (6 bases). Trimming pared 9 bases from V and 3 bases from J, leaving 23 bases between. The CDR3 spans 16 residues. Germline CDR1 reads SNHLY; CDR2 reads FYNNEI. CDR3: CASEAGGSRIKETQYF. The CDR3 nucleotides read TGTGCCAGTGAGGCTGGGGGCAGTCGTATTAAAGAGACCCAGTACTTC.

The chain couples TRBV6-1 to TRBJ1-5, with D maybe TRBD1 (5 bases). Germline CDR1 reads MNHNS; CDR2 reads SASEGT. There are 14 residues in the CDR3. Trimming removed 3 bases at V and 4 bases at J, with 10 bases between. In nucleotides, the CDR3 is TGTGCCAGCAGTGATAAGGGGATGAATCAGCCCCAGCATTTT. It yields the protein CASSDKGMNQPQHF.

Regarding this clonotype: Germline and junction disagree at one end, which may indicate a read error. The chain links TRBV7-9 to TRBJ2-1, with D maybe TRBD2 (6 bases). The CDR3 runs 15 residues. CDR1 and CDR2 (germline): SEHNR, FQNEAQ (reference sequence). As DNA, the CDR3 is TGTGCCAGCAGCTTACTGACCCCCCGGGGGAATGAGCAGTTCTTT. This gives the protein CASSLLTPRGNEQFF.

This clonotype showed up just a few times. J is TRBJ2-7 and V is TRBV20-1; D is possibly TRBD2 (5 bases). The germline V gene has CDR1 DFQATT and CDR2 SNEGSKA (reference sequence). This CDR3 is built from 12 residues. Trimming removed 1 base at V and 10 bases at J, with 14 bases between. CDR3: CSARVGVFSQYF. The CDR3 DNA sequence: TGCAGTGCTAGAGTCGGGGTATTTTCCCAGTACTTC.

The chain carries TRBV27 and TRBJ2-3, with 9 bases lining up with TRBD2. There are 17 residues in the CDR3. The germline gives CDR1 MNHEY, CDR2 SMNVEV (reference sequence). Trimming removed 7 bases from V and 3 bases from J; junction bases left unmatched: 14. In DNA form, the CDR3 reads TGTGCCAGCACCCTTTTGACTGGCGGGGGGGTGACAGATACGCAGTATTTT. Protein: CASTLLTGGGVTDTQYF.

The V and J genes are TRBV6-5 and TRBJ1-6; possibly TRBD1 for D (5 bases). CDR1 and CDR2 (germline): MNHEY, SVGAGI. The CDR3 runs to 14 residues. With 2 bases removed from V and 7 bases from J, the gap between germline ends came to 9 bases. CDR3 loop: CASSYQGSNSPLHF. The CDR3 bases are TGTGCCAGCAGTTACCAGGGATCGAATTCACCCCTCCACTTT.